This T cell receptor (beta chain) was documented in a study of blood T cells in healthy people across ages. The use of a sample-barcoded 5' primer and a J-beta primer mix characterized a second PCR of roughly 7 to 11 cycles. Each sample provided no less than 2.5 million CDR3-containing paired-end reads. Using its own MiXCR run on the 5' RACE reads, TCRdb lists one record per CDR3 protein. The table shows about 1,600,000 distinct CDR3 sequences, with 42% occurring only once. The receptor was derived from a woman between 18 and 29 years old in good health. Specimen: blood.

CDR3: CASKTDSATYGYTF. In DNA, the CDR3 is TGCGCCAGCAAAACTGACAGTGCAACCTATGGCTACACCTTC. V and J are TRBV5-1 and TRBJ1-2; D might be TRBD1 (5 bases). Germline values: CDR1 SGHRS, CDR2 YFSETQ. V gave up 6 bases and J gave up 4 bases, with 16 bases separating them. The CDR3 length is 14 residues.